Listed below are T cell receptor beta chains from one sample, sequenced in a study of shared clonotypes between healthy human individuals. Repertoires were generated with immunoSEQ multiplex PCR, while TCRdb's copy carries only in-frame clones and drops some. The sample records about 2 million clones, roughly 95% being singletons. The material sequenced was naive CD8+ T cells sorted from blood. The receptors stem from a young man in good health. CDR3s include the opening cysteine and the closing phenylalanine or tryptophan. Fields, in order: CDR3 DNA, CDR3 protein, clone size, J gene, D gene, CDR3 length, V gene. D genes are given only for firm matches. Some rows have no size entry. The others give once, few or many, or a class for an expanded clone.

CDR3 DNA: TGTGCCAGCAGTTTATGGCCAGGGACTGAAGCTTTCTTT; CDR3 protein: CASSLWPGTEAFF; clone size: .; J gene: TRBJ1-1; D gene: .; CDR3 length: 13; V gene: TRBV27
CDR3 DNA: TGTGCCAGCAGCGTAGTGGGCCTAGTTGACACAGATACGCAGTATTTT; CDR3 protein: CASSVVGLVDTDTQYF; clone size: .; J gene: TRBJ2-3; D gene: .; CDR3 length: 16; V gene: TRBV9
CDR3 DNA: TGTGCCTGGAGTTTGGGGGTGGGGAACACTGAAGCTTTCTTT; CDR3 protein: CAWSLGVGNTEAFF; clone size: .; J gene: TRBJ1-1; D gene: .; CDR3 length: 14; V gene: TRBV30
CDR3 DNA: TGTGCCAGCAGTCCCCCCCTAGACAATGAGCAGTTCTTC; CDR3 protein: CASSPPLDNEQFF; clone size: .; J gene: TRBJ2-1; D gene: .; CDR3 length: 13; V gene: TRBV27
CDR3 DNA: TGTGCCAGCAGCTTAACGGGCGCATGGACCTATGGCTACACCTTC; CDR3 protein: CASSLTGAWTYGYTF; clone size: .; J gene: TRBJ1-2; D gene: .; CDR3 length: 15; V gene: TRBV7-9
CDR3 DNA: TGTGCCAGCAGCTTAGAAGGCGGCTACGAGCAGTACTTC; CDR3 protein: CASSLEGGYEQYF; clone size: .; J gene: TRBJ2-7; D gene: .; CDR3 length: 13; V gene: TRBV11-2
CDR3 DNA: TGTGCCAGCAGCTCCAACACTGAAGCTTTCTTT; CDR3 protein: CASSSNTEAFF; clone size: .; J gene: TRBJ1-1; D gene: .; CDR3 length: 11; V gene: TRBV7-6
CDR3 DNA: TGTGCCAGCAGCCCCCGAGGGGAGGGGAACACTGAAGCTTTCTTT; CDR3 protein: CASSPRGEGNTEAFF; clone size: .; J gene: TRBJ1-1; D gene: .; CDR3 length: 15; V gene: TRBV13
CDR3 DNA: TGTGCCAGCAGCGAGCGGGAGCCCAGTTACAATGAGCAGTTCTTC; CDR3 protein: CASSEREPSYNEQFF; clone size: .; J gene: TRBJ2-1; D gene: TRBD2; CDR3 length: 15; V gene: TRBV9
CDR3 DNA: TGTGCCAGCAGCCCTGCTTGGGCTAGCGACGAGCAGTACTTC; CDR3 protein: CASSPAWASDEQYF; clone size: once; J gene: TRBJ2-7; D gene: .; CDR3 length: 14; V gene: TRBV9
CDR3 DNA: TGTGCCAGCAGCTTGGGCAGGGGAGGCCACGAGCAGTACTTC; CDR3 protein: CASSLGRGGHEQYF; clone size: .; J gene: TRBJ2-7; D gene: .; CDR3 length: 14; V gene: TRBV5-4
CDR3 DNA: TGTGCCAGCAGCCCCCGGACAGGGAGCACCGGGGAGCTGTTTTTT; CDR3 protein: CASSPRTGSTGELFF; clone size: .; J gene: TRBJ2-2; D gene: TRBD1; CDR3 length: 15; V gene: TRBV13
CDR3 DNA: TGTGCCAGCAGCCATGACGGAGCGGGCACAGATACGCAGTATTTT; CDR3 protein: CASSHDGAGTDTQYF; clone size: .; J gene: TRBJ2-3; D gene: .; CDR3 length: 15; V gene: TRBV27
CDR3 DNA: TGCAGCGTCGTAGCGGTCTCTGAGCAGTTCTTC; CDR3 protein: CSVVAVSEQFF; clone size: .; J gene: TRBJ2-1; D gene: .; CDR3 length: 11; V gene: TRBV29-1
CDR3 DNA: TGTGCCAGCAGCTTCAGGACAGGGGCGTATAATTCACCCCTCCACTTT; CDR3 protein: CASSFRTGAYNSPLHF; clone size: .; J gene: TRBJ1-6; D gene: TRBD1; CDR3 length: 16; V gene: TRBV7-2
CDR3 DNA: TGCGCCAGCAGGGCTGAGACAGGCGATGTTTGGGAAAAACTGTTTTTT; CDR3 protein: CASRAETGDVWEKLFF; clone size: .; J gene: TRBJ1-4; D gene: .; CDR3 length: 16; V gene: TRBV5-1
CDR3 DNA: TGCGCCAGCAGCCAAGACGGGGAACCGGGCGAAGCTTTCTTT; CDR3 protein: CASSQDGEPGEAFF; clone size: .; J gene: TRBJ1-1; D gene: .; CDR3 length: 14; V gene: TRBV4-1
CDR3 DNA: TGTGCCAGTACTGGGGGGGGCACAGATACGCAGTATTTT; CDR3 protein: CASTGGGTDTQYF; clone size: .; J gene: TRBJ2-3; D gene: TRBD2; CDR3 length: 13; V gene: TRBV9
CDR3 DNA: TGTGCCAGCAGCCCTCCGGGACTAGCGGGAGGGCGAGAGACCCAGTACTTC; CDR3 protein: CASSPPGLAGGRETQYF; clone size: .; J gene: TRBJ2-5; D gene: TRBD2; CDR3 length: 17; V gene: TRBV25-1
CDR3 DNA: TGCGCCAGCAGCCCTGGACCTAGGGACAATGAGCAGTTCTTC; CDR3 protein: CASSPGPRDNEQFF; clone size: once; J gene: TRBJ2-1; D gene: .; CDR3 length: 14; V gene: TRBV4-1
CDR3 DNA: TGTGCCAGCAGTTCCGGGACAGGCAGGAATGAGCAGTTCTTC; CDR3 protein: CASSSGTGRNEQFF; clone size: .; J gene: TRBJ2-1; D gene: TRBD1; CDR3 length: 14; V gene: TRBV28
CDR3 DNA: TGCGCCAGCAGCCAAGAAATGGAAGTCGAGCAGTACTTC; CDR3 protein: CASSQEMEVEQYF; clone size: .; J gene: TRBJ2-7; D gene: .; CDR3 length: 13; V gene: TRBV4-1
CDR3 DNA: TGTGCCAGCGGGACAGGGAGCTCCTACGAGCAGTACTTC; CDR3 protein: CASGTGSSYEQYF; clone size: .; J gene: TRBJ2-7; D gene: TRBD1; CDR3 length: 13; V gene: TRBV28
CDR3 DNA: TGTGCCAGCAGCTTTACAGAGGGCTACGAGCAGTACTTC; CDR3 protein: CASSFTEGYEQYF; clone size: .; J gene: TRBJ2-7; D gene: .; CDR3 length: 13; V gene: TRBV5-6
CDR3 DNA: TGTGCCAGCACCCGGGTTAGGTCAGATACGCAGTATTTT; CDR3 protein: CASTRVRSDTQYF; clone size: .; J gene: TRBJ2-3; D gene: .; CDR3 length: 13; V gene: TRBV11-2
CDR3 DNA: TGTGCCAGCAGCTTGGGGCCAGGGGGCTCCTACGAGCAGTACTTC; CDR3 protein: CASSLGPGGSYEQYF; clone size: .; J gene: TRBJ2-7; D gene: TRBD1; CDR3 length: 15; V gene: TRBV5-4
CDR3 DNA: TGTGCCAGCAGCGTAGTAGGCGGGGAGCTGTTTTTT; CDR3 protein: CASSVVGGELFF; clone size: .; J gene: TRBJ2-2; D gene: .; CDR3 length: 12; V gene: TRBV27
CDR3 DNA: TGTGCCAGTAGTATATTGGGAACCGGGGAGCTGTTTTTT; CDR3 protein: CASSILGTGELFF; clone size: .; J gene: TRBJ2-2; D gene: .; CDR3 length: 13; V gene: TRBV19
CDR3 DNA: TGTGCCAGCAGCTCTCCGGTGGGACTACCTATTAAGAACACCGGGGAGCTGTTTTTT; CDR3 protein: CASSSPVGLPIKNTGELFF; clone size: .; J gene: TRBJ2-2; D gene: TRBD2; CDR3 length: 19; V gene: TRBV7-9
CDR3 DNA: TGTGCCAGCAGCTTAGGCTTGACGGGAAACACTGAAGCTTTCTTT; CDR3 protein: CASSLGLTGNTEAFF; clone size: .; J gene: TRBJ1-1; D gene: .; CDR3 length: 15; V gene: TRBV13